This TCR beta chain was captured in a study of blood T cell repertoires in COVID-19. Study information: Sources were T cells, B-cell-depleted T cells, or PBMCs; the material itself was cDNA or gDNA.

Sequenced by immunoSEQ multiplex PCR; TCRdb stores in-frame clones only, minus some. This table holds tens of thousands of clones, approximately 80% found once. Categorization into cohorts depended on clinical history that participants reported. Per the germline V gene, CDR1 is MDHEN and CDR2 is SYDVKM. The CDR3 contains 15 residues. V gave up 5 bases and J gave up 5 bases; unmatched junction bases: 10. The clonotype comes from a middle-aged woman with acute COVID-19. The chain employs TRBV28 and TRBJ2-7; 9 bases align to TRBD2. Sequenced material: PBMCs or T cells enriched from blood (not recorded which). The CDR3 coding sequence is TGTGCCAGCAGTCCCCCTAGCGGGATCCCTAACGAGCAGTACTTC. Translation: CASSPPSGIPNEQYF.